The 27 T cell receptor beta chains below come from one sample, sequenced in a study of blood T cell repertoires in COVID-19. Repertoires were generated with immunoSEQ multiplex PCR, while TCRdb's copy carries only in-frame clones and drops some. Seen here are more than 95,000 clones, roughly four fifths observed once, and the top ten hold about 5%. Sequencing was done on a sample of peripheral blood. Receptor source: a man in his sixties with acute or convalescent COVID-19.

J is TRBJ1-6 and V is TRBV3-1 (or the pseudogene TRBV3-2); TRBD1 is a possible D gene (6 bases). From germline, CDR1 is LGHDT and CDR2 YNNKEL (reference sequence). Trimming took 0 bases from V and 1 from J, leaving 10 bases between them. The CDR3 has 17 amino acids. The CDR3: CASSQDRTGSYNSPLHF. CDR3 nucleotide sequence: TGTGCCAGCAGCCAAGATAGAACAGGGTCCTATAATTCACCCCTCCACTTT.

The chain is built from TRBV6-5 and TRBJ1-2; tentatively, D is TRBD1 (5 bases). Germline lookup yields CDR1 MNHEY and CDR2 SVGAGI. The V end was cut by 9 bases, the J end by 6 bases, with 20 bases between. The CDR3 has 14 residues. CDR3 in amino acids: CASKVQVAGDGYTF. CDR3 bases: TGTGCCAGTAAAGTACAGGTGGCTGGGGATGGCTACACCTTC.

The chain couples TRBV12-3 or TRBV12-4 to TRBJ2-7; TRBD1 aligns across 7 bases. The CDR3 is made up of 13 amino acids. Trimming at V came to 6 bases and at J to 8 bases, leaving 10 bases not matched to a gene. The CDR3 reads CASRPSTGEQQYF. In DNA, the CDR3 is TGTGCCAGCAGACCCAGTACAGGGGAACAGCAGTACTTC.

The J gene is TRBJ1-4, the V gene TRBV10-3, with a tentative D call TRBD1 (5 bases). This CDR3 spans 16 amino acids. Trimming stripped 10 bases from V and 8 bases from J, with 26 bases between. Per germline, CDR1 ENHRY and CDR2 SYGVKD. The CDR3 bases are TGTGCCACCTTCCGGGGGTTTAGTCAAACTGGGGAAAAACTGTTTTTT. As protein: CATFRGFSQTGEKLFF.

This clone was counted a few times. J is TRBJ1-1 and V is TRBV5-1, with TRBD1 identical over 7 bases. Looked up from germline, CDR1 is SGHRS and CDR2 is YFSETQ. With V trimmed by 8 bases and J by 5 bases, 15 bases remained unmatched. This CDR3 is 15 amino acids long. The CDR3 is CASRARGRGVTEAFF. CDR3 sequence (DNA): TGCGCCAGTCGAGCTAGGGGCAGGGGGGTGACTGAAGCTTTCTTT.

The rearrangement links TRBV7-2 to TRBJ2-1; possibly TRBD2 for D (7 bases). V was trimmed by 0 bases and J by 6 bases, leaving 18 bases between them. CDR1 is SGHTA and CDR2 is FQGNSA in the germline V gene. CDR3 length equals 17 residues. CDR3 loop: CASSLAFDGRTVNEQFF. The CDR3 DNA is TGTGCCAGCAGCTTAGCGTTTGACGGGAGGACAGTCAATGAGCAGTTCTTC.

Only a few counts were recorded for this clone. The chain uses TRBV7-9 and TRBJ1-6; 10 nucleotides agree with TRBD1. V lost 1 base, J lost 9 bases, and 3 bases stayed unmatched. Germline lookup yields CDR1 SEHNR and CDR2 FQNEAQ (reference sequence). This CDR3 is 15 amino acids long. Here the CDR3 DNA reads TGTGCCAGCAGCTTAGTGGGGACAGGGGTTTCACCCCTCCACTTT. Amino acid sequence: CASSLVGTGVSPLHF.

This clone was recorded only once. V gene TRBV2 combines with J gene TRBJ1-4; D is perhaps TRBD1 (5 bases). Germline V gene data show CDR1 as SNHLY and CDR2 as FYNNEI. This CDR3 contains 14 residues. Between the trimmed V and J ends, which lost 2 bases and 5 bases, there was a span of 9 bases. The DNA of the CDR3 is TGTGCCAGCAGTGAAACGGGGGGAAATGAAAAACTGTTTTTT. Protein product: CASSETGGNEKLFF.

The chain combines TRBV25-1 with TRBJ1-1, with 12 bases aligning to TRBD1. CDR1 is MGHDK and CDR2 is SYGVNS in the germline V gene. The length of the CDR3 is 16 residues. The junction had 8 bases not matched to a gene; V was cut back by 4 bases and J by 5 bases. CDR3 residues: CASSALGQGARTEAFF. In DNA, the CDR3 is TGTGCCAGCAGTGCCCTGGGACAGGGGGCAAGGACTGAAGCTTTCTTT.

The rearrangement joins TRBV29-1 to TRBJ1-2; D is unresolved. This CDR3 comprises 9 residues. The V end was cut by 3 bases, the J end by 9 bases, with 5 bases between. Germline V gene data show CDR1 as SQVTM and CDR2 as ANQGSEA. In nucleotides, the CDR3 is TGCAGCGTTGAGGGCAGCTACACCTTC. This translates into CSVEGSYTF.

The V call is TRBV6-5, the J call TRBJ1-1, with D possibly TRBD1 on 5 matching bases. The CDR3 length is 13 residues. Germline-derived CDR1 and CDR2 are MNHEY and SVGAGI. Trimming removed 2 bases from V and 5 bases from J, with 9 bases in between. CDR3 in DNA: TGTGCCAGCAGTTACCTGGGGGGTACTGAAGCTTTCTTT. Translation gives CASSYLGGTEAFF.

This chain uses TRBV29-1 with TRBJ1-2; D not certain. The CDR3 covers 13 residues. The V gene's germline CDR1 is SQVTM and CDR2 ANQGSEA. Trimming left V 8 bases short and J 2 bases short, with 15 bases between. CDR3 sequence (DNA): TGCAGCTCTTACCGACGGGGAAACTATGGCTACACCTTC. Translation: CSSYRRGNYGYTF.

This sequence joins TRBV9 and TRBJ1-1; D is ambiguous. Germline CDR1 is SGDLS and CDR2 is YYNGEE. The V end lost 2 bases, the J end lost 0 bases, and 11 bases lay between the germline ends. CDR3 length: 15 residues. The CDR3, as DNA: TGTGCCAGCAGCGTTTCCGAGAGCATGAACACTGAAGCTTTCTTT. As protein: CASSVSESMNTEAFF.

This chain uses TRBV14 with TRBJ2-5, with 7 bases aligning to TRBD1. Per the germline V gene, CDR1 is SGHDN and CDR2 is FVKESK. The CDR3 extends over 13 amino acids. The V segment lost 4 bases and the J segment 4 bases; nucleotides outside the gene matches: 3. The CDR3 spells CASSRQGPETQYF. The CDR3 coding sequence is TGTGCCAGCAGCCGACAGGGCCCAGAGACCCAGTACTTC.

This clone was seen just once. The CDR3 coding sequence is TGTGCCAGCAGCTTGGGGGACTCGTACAATGAGCAGTTCTTC. Its protein product is CASSLGDSYNEQFF. The genes are TRBV5-4 and TRBJ2-1; tentatively, D is TRBD2 (6 bases). The V gene's germline CDR1 is SGHNT and CDR2 YYREEE (reference sequence). With 0 bases removed from V and 4 bases from J, the gap between germline ends came to 8 bases. The CDR3 sequence is 14 residues long.

The chain uses TRBV9 and TRBJ2-2; D unclear. The CDR3 sequence is 14 residues long. In germline, CDR1 is SGDLS, CDR2 YYNGEE. V was trimmed by 4 bases and J by 0 bases, leaving 7 bases between them. The CDR3 sequence is CASSPSANTGELFF. The CDR3 region has the DNA TGTGCCAGCAGCCCCTCAGCGAACACCGGGGAGCTGTTTTTT.

Details on this clone: At one end the junction does not follow the germline gene, possibly because of a read error. This chain links TRBV6-5 with TRBJ2-7; 8 bases match TRBD1. This CDR3 contains 15 residues. Germline V gene sequence: CDR1 MNHEY, CDR2 SVGAGI. The CDR3, as DNA: TGTGCCAGCAGTGACTCCGGGACAGGCGACTACGAGCAGTACTTC. It encodes CASSDSGTGDYEQYF.

The V gene is TRBV19, the J gene TRBJ1-5; 7 nucleotides line up with TRBD1. CDR1 and CDR2 (germline): LNHDA, SQIVND (reference sequence). The CDR3 has 18 amino acids. V trimming: 7 bases; J trimming: 2 bases; junction bases outside the gene matches: 17. The CDR3 DNA follows: TGTGCCAGTACCCCTAGGCACAGGGGCAATAACGGCAATCAGCCCCAGCATTTT. This gives the protein CASTPRHRGNNGNQPQHF.

The chain employs TRBV27 and TRBJ2-2, with D possibly matching TRBD2 (6 bases). This CDR3 region has 13 residues. CDR1 is MNHEY, CDR2 SMNVEV, per germline (reference sequence). Trimming left V 2 bases short and J 8 bases short, with 9 bases between. The CDR3, as DNA: TGTGCCAGCAGTTTAGAGGGAGGTGGGGAGCTGTTTTTT. Translating it yields CASSLEGGGELFF.

In its sample, this clone was seen once. The V gene is TRBV11-2, the J gene TRBJ2-1; 11 bases agree with TRBD2. The V segment lost 0 bases and the J segment 9 bases; nucleotides outside the gene matches: 10. The CDR3 is 17 amino acids. CDR1 and CDR2 (germline): SGHAT, FQNNGV. CDR3 residues: CASSLDRFSGRDAEQFF. The CDR3 nucleotides are TGTGCCAGCAGCTTAGATCGTTTTAGCGGGAGGGATGCTGAGCAGTTCTTC.

The J gene is TRBJ1-5, the V gene TRBV2; 7 nucleotides align to TRBD1. V shed 6 bases, J shed 4 bases, and the junction held 9 bases outside the gene matches. Germline CDR1 SNHLY, CDR2 FYNNEI. The CDR3 is 15 amino acids. The CDR3: CASSAQDRLNQPQHF. The DNA of the CDR3 is TGTGCCAGCAGCGCCCAGGACAGGCTTAATCAGCCCCAGCATTTT.

The rearrangement uses TRBV7-2 and TRBJ1-5; D is perhaps TRBD1 (5 bases). Germline V gene lookup returns CDR1 SGHTA and CDR2 FQGNSA. Trimming pared 1 base from V and 6 bases from J, leaving 13 bases between. The CDR3 covers 15 residues. The CDR3 nucleotides are TGTGCCAGCAGCTTAGGAGGGGAGGGAGGTCAGCCCCAGCATTTT. It translates to CASSLGGEGGQPQHF. The whole variable domain, remainder taken from reference TRBV7-2 and TRBJ1-5, is GAGVSQSPSNKVTEKGKDVELRCDPISGHTALYWYRQSLGQGLEFLIYFQGNSAPDKSGLPSDRFSAERTGGSVSTLTIQRTQQEDSAVYLCASSLGGEGGQPQHFGDGTRLSIL.

The chain has TRBV18 and TRBJ1-5, with 7 positions matching TRBD1. This CDR3 contains 15 residues. The germline gives CDR1 KGHSH, CDR2 LQKENI. The junction had 7 bases not matched to a gene; V was cut back by 3 bases and J by 5 bases. This CDR3 is CASSPSARGDQPQHF. In DNA, the CDR3 is TGTGCCAGCTCACCGAGTGCCAGGGGGGATCAGCCCCAGCATTTT.

The chain has TRBV2 and TRBJ1-5, with 7 bases matching TRBD1. V dropped 5 bases and J dropped 6; count of bases not matched to a gene: 10. The length of the CDR3 is 15 residues. CDR1 is SNHLY and CDR2 is FYNNEI in the germline V gene. The CDR3 region has the DNA TGTGCCAGCAGTCCATTACCTACAGGGGTTCAGCCCCAGCATTTT. Amino acid sequence: CASSPLPTGVQPQHF.

This clone was found once. The V call is TRBV11-3, the J call TRBJ1-1, with a tentative D call TRBD1 (6 bases). The CDR3 length is 14 residues. Trimming removed 3 bases from V and 5 bases from J, with 13 bases in between. Germline lookup yields CDR1 SGHNT and CDR2 YENEEA. DNA of the CDR3: TGTGCCAGCAGCTTCGGGGGGCAGGGAACTGAAGCTTTCTTT. Translation: CASSFGGQGTEAFF.

This rearrangement joins TRBV5-6 to TRBJ1-5; 8 nucleotides align to TRBD1. CDR1 is SGHDT, CDR2 YYEEEE, per germline. CDR3 length equals 15 residues. With 2 bases clipped from V and 6 bases from J, the junction kept 7 bases outside the gene matches. The CDR3 DNA reads TGTGCCAGCAGCTTAACAGGGGGGGGAGGTCAGCCCCAGCATTTT. Protein product: CASSLTGGGGQPQHF.

The V and J genes are TRBV11-3 and TRBJ1-6; D gene unclear. The CDR3 spans 15 residues. Germline assignment: CDR1 SGHNT and CDR2 YENEEA. Trimming pared 0 bases from V and 9 bases from J, leaving 12 bases between. CDR3: CASSLERGIFSPLHF. The CDR3 DNA sequence: TGTGCCAGCAGCTTAGAACGGGGAATATTTTCACCCCTCCACTTT.